The 5 T cell receptor beta chains below were found in one sample sequenced in a study of blood T cell repertoires in COVID-19. Here immunoSEQ multiplex PCR was the method, and the copy in TCRdb shows in-frame clones only, minus some. The sample comprises about 250,000 clones, approximately 90% of which are singletons, and roughly 6.7% rests with the top ten. Sequenced: peripheral blood. These receptors were obtained from a woman aged 30 to 39 with COVID-19, enrolled during active disease.

The J gene is TRBJ2-2, the V gene TRBV19, with D possibly TRBD1 on 6 matching bases. V was cut by 5 bases and J by 6 bases, with 10 bases left in between. Germline loops: CDR1 LNHDA, CDR2 SQIVND (reference sequence). The CDR3 loop spans 13 amino acids. CDR3 sequence reads: CASSYQGSGELFF. The CDR3 DNA reads as TGTGCCAGTAGTTACCAGGGGTCCGGGGAGCTGTTTTTT.

V and J are TRBV5-4 and TRBJ2-3; unclear D gene. Germline V CDR1 and CDR2: SGHNT, YYREEE (reference sequence). The V gene lost 3 bases and the J gene lost 0 bases, with 8 bases spanning the gap. The CDR3 runs 14 residues. DNA for the CDR3: TGTGCCAGCAGCTCCGCGCTCAGCACAGATACGCAGTATTTT. Its translation: CASSSALSTDTQYF.

The V call is TRBV27, the J call TRBJ1-2, with D possibly being TRBD1 (6 bases). Germline V gene sequence: CDR1 MNHEY, CDR2 SMNVEV (reference sequence). The CDR3 loop spans 12 amino acids. V was cut by 7 bases and J by 7 bases, with 13 bases left in between. The CDR3 bases are TGTGCCAGCACGAACAGGGAAGGTGGCTACACCTTC. Amino acid sequence: CASTNREGGYTF.

The chain is built from TRBV27 and TRBJ1-1, with D tentatively TRBD1 (6 bases). Germline V gene lookup returns CDR1 MNHEY and CDR2 SMNVEV (reference sequence). V was trimmed by 1 base and J by 5 bases, leaving 17 bases between them. The CDR3 length is 16 residues. CDR3 amino acids: CASSLYRQERWTEAFF. CDR3 in DNA: TGTGCCAGCAGTTTATACCGACAGGAGAGGTGGACTGAAGCTTTCTTT.

In its sample, this clone was seen once. The chain employs TRBV9 and TRBJ1-6, with a possible D match to TRBD1 (6 bases). Germline CDR1 and CDR2: SGDLS and YYNGEE. The CDR3 consists of 15 residues. Trimming removed 0 bases at V and 8 bases at J, with 12 bases between. The CDR3 DNA reads TGTGCCAGCAGCGTAGTTGACGGGGGGCATTCACCCCTCCACTTT. This codes for CASSVVDGGHSPLHF.